This note documents a single T cell receptor beta chain sequence. Its antigen is not yet known. No quality values exist for individual bases; no much larger clone is one base distant. Genomic DNA was isolated using the Qiagen DNeasy kit from unsorted PBMCs as well as from negatively selected CD4+ and CD8+ fractions. TCR beta CDR3 regions were amplified by immunoSEQ multiplex PCR using primers annealing to V and J segments. A synthetic immune receptor repertoire was used to minimize amplification bias, and any residual bias was removed computationally once sequencing was done. On the study's bioinformatics: Custom Python scripts were used to quantify repertoire diversity as the Shannon entropy index. Unsorted, CD4+ and CD8+ repertoires were analyzed separately, except in combined analyses where CD4+ and CD8+ sequences were merged in silico. Clonal expansion was defined as at least a 2-fold frequency increase after treatment relative to C1D1, with a pseudocount of 0.5 for undetected baseline clones. Clones with 0 or 1 copy at C1D1 were defined as singleton clones, while clones with 2 or more copies were defined as non-singleton clones. Clones expanded in unsorted samples were annotated as CD4+, CD8+ or unknown by matching protein sequences in sorted samples from the same patient. Wilcoxon tests on paired samples were used to test changes in diversity from C1D1 to C4D1. Held by TCRdb, this immuneACCESS table contains in-frame sequences only and omits some clones. Under half of the omission traces to an unresolved V gene where checked; the cause of the rest is unknown. From that table come the V and J calls and clone size; the DNA was used to work out D and trimming. The sample records around 36,000 clones, 80% to 90% of which are singletons. Around 9.7% of the sample is in the top ten clones.

This sample stems from a study of PD-1 blockade in classical Hodgkin lymphoma (dated by TCRdb to 2020 to 2022). About the study as a whole: Nivolumab dosing was 3 mg/kg intravenously every 2 weeks, continuing until either disease progression or unacceptable toxicity. A peripheral blood immune signature of response to PD-1 blockade in classical Hodgkin lymphoma was defined using TCR beta sequencing and CyTOF. What the work shows at the level of the full study, not this receptor alone: The study covered only a single clinical trial cohort, and the causes of the repertoire differences, possibly disease activity or prior therapy, were still not defined. Diversity was lower in patients who began nivolumab less than 1 year after ASCT, so these patients were left out of later analyses to avoid confounding by immune reconstitution. Baseline TCR diversity was reported to be lower in newly diagnosed patients than in healthy donors, and even lower in relapsed/refractory patients. Baseline diversity similar to that of newly diagnosed patients was observed in trial patients achieving complete response, whereas significantly lower diversity was observed in partial responders and progressors. CD4+ but not CD8+ TCR diversity rose significantly by C4D1 (p=0.0027 vs p=0.16), most apparent in complete responders (p=0.02).

The label giving this sample's time point can be read as: cycle 1 day 1 (C1D1), immediately before nivolumab initiation. Every trial patient had relapsed following autologous stem cell transplantation, and prior brentuximab vedotin exposure was what differed among cohorts A, B and C. The trial cohort included 55 to 65 patients with relapsed/refractory classical Hodgkin lymphoma, and each patient had a best overall response of complete response, partial response or progressive disease. Single-agent nivolumab was administered to trial patients in the multi-cohort phase II CheckMate 205 trial. Best overall response was determined by an independent review committee according to the 2007 International Working Group response criteria. Trial PBMCs were collected just before the start of nivolumab (C1D1) and during therapy at cycle 2 day 1 and cycle 4 day 1. Peripheral blood was collected in 8 mL Vacutainer Cell Preparation Tubes, from which PBMCs were isolated by centrifugation and then cryopreserved.

For this chain, trimming is 1 base at the V end and 4 bases at the J end, and the number of junction bases without a gene match is 1. Inclusive of the bounding cysteine and phenylalanine, the CDR3 is 15 residues long. Of the read, only the CDR3 DNA is kept; its 45 bases are in frame from base 1. Per the germline V gene, LGHNA is the CDR1 and YNFKEQ is the CDR2. This TCR came from a human donor with classical Hodgkin lymphoma. The receptor chain draws on TRBV4-2 and TRBJ2-2, and 9 junction bases match TRBD2. The source material was peripheral blood mononuclear cells (PBMCs), sampled at baseline. The DNA sequence is as follows: TGTGCCAGCAGCCAAGGGACTAGCGTCACCGGGGAGCTGTTTTTT. Its protein is CASSQGTSVTGELFF.